This entry concerns a single T cell receptor beta chain. As yet, its antigen is unknown. The library was made from cDNA and included unique molecular identifiers. MiXCR, applied by TCRdb to the PCR reads, yields one record per CDR3 protein. This sample has approximately 440,000 distinct CDR3 sequences, with over 35% found just once. The V and J ends lost 8 bases and 6 bases, in that order; junction bases with no gene match: 4. This CDR3 has 13 amino acids. Germline-derived CDR1 and CDR2 are SGHTA and FQGTGA. The source of the sample is a study of post-analysis software for immune sequencing data. Study-wide results and limits: Patients had higher frequencies than controls of about 5 TRBV segments, including TRBV5-6, TRBV5-1 and TRBV20-1.

What was sequenced was blood. The receptor's source is a girl between 5 and 17 years old with multiple sclerosis. This chain joins TRBV7-3 and TRBJ2-1; 10 bases are a match to TRBD1. The CDR3 DNA sequence: TGTGCCAGCGGGACAGGGGCAACCAATGAGCAGTTCTTC. Translated, it gives CASGTGATNEQFF.